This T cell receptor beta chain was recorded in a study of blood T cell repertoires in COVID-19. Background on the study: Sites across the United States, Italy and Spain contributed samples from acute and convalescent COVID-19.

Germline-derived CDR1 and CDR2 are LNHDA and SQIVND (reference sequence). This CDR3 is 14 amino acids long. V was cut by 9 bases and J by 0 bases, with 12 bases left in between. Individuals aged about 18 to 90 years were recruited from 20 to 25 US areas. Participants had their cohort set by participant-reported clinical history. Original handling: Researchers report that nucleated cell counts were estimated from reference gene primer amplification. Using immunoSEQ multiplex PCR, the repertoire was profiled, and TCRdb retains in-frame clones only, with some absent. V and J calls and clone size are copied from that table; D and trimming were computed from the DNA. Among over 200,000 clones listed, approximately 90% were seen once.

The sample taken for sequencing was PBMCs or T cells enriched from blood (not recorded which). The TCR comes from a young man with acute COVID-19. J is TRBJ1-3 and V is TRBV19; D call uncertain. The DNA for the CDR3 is TGTGCCAGCCCAAACTACCCCTCTGGAAACACCATATATTTT. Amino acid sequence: CASPNYPSGNTIYF.